The T cell receptor (beta chain) described here comes from a study of T cell responses to AZD1222 COVID-19 vaccine. Overall study findings and caveats: Donors, mostly white British, included more females; clonal diversity was possibly underestimated. Breadth and depth of Spike-specific TCRs rose after two AZD1222 doses. It was only a handful of AZD1222 recipients who were seropositive at baseline. Sampling that yielded the repertoires occurred only after the peak T cell response.

Remarks on this clone: Its target is not known.

TCRdb's copy holds only in-frame clones and misses some; the assay was immunoSEQ multiplex PCR. The sample yields over 150,000 clones, 91% seen once. This material consisted of peripheral blood, taken 28 days after the second AZD1222 dose. This receptor was taken from an adult who received the AZD1222 COVID-19 vaccine.

CDR3 protein: CAISGRTGTDTEAFF. CDR3 nucleotides: TGTGCCATCAGTGGACGGACAGGGACGGACACTGAAGCTTTCTTT. V usage is TRBV10-3 and J usage is TRBJ1-1; 8 bases fit TRBD1. V was clipped by 4 bases and J by 3 bases; unmatched bases: 7. The CDR3 has 15 amino acids. CDR1 is ENHRY, CDR2 SYGVKD, per germline.